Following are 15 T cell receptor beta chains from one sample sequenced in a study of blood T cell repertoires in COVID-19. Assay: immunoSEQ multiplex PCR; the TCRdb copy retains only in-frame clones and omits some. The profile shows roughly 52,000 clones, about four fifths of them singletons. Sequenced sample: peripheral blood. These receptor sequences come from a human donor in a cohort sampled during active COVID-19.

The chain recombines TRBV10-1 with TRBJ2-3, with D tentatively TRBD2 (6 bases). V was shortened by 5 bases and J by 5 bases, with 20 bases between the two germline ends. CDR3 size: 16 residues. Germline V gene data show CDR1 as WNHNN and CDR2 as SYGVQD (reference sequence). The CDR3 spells CASSISKGGSEDTQYF. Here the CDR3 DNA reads TGCGCCAGCAGTATATCAAAGGGAGGTAGCGAAGATACGCAGTATTTT.

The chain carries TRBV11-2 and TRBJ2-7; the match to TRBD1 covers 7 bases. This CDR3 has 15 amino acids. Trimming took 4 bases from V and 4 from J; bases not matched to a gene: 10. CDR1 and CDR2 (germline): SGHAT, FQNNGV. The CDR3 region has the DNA TGTGCCAGCAGCTCCACAGGGGCGAATGGGTACGAGCAGTACTTC. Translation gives CASSSTGANGYEQYF.

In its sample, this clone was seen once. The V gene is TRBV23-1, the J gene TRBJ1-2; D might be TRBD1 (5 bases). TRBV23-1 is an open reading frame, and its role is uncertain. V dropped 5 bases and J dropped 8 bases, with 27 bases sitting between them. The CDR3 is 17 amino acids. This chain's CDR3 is CASSSPGSRGLSSGYTF. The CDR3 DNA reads TGCGCCAGCAGTTCCCCAGGGTCGCGGGGCCTTTCTTCAGGCTACACCTTC.

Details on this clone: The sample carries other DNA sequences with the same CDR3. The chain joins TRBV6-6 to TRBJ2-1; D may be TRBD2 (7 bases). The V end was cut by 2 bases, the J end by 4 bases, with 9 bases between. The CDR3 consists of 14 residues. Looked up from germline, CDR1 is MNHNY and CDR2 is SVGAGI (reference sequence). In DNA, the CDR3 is TGTGCCAGCAGTTACAGGGGGGGGTACAATGAGCAGTTCTTC. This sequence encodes CASSYRGGYNEQFF.

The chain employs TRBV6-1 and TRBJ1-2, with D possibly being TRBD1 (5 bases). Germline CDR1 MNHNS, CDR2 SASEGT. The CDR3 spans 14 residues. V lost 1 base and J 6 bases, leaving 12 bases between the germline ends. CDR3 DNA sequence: TGTGCCAGCAGTGAAGTGGGGGGGTGGAATGGCTACACCTTC. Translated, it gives CASSEVGGWNGYTF.

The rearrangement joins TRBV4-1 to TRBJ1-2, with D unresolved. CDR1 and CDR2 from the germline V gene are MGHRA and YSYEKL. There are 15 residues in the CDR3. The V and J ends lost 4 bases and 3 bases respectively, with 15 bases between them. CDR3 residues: CASSPGSPTDYGYTF. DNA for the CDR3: TGCGCCAGCAGCCCGGGATCTCCAACGGACTATGGCTACACCTTC.

The CDR3 bases are TGTGCCAGCTCACCAGGGACAGGGGCTTCGGACTACACCTTC. Translated: CASSPGTGASDYTF. The rearrangement joins TRBV18 to TRBJ1-2; the match to TRBD1 covers 10 bases. Germline trimming cut 2 bases from V and 10 bases from J; bases unmatched to any gene: 7. The CDR3 has 14 amino acids. Germline V lookup: CDR1 KGHSH, CDR2 LQKENI.

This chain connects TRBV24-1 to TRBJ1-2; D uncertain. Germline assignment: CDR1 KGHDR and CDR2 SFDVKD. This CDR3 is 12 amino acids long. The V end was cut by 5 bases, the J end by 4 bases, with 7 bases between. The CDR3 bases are TGTGCCACCAGTGTGGGGAGCTATGGCTACACCTTC. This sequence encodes CATSVGSYGYTF.

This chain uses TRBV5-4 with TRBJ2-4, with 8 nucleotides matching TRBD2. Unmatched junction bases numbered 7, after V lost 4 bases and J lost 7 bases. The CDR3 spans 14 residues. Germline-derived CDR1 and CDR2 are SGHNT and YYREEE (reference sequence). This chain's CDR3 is CASSPRGGGNIQYF. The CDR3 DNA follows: TGTGCCAGCAGCCCCCGGGGGGGCGGGAACATTCAGTACTTC. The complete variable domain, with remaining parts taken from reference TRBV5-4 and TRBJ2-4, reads ETGVTQSPTHLIKTRGQQVTLRCSSQSGHNTVSWYQQALGQGPQFIFQYYREEENGRGNFPPRFSGLQFPNYSSELNVNALELDDSALYLCASSPRGGGNIQYFGAGTRLSVL.

The CDR3 nucleotides read TGCGCCAGCAGCCAAGCCCGGGGGGGGCGGAATGAAAAACTGTTTTTT. The encoded protein is CASSQARGGRNEKLFF. V is TRBV4-1 and J is TRBJ1-4; a weak D match, TRBD1 (6 bases). Looked up from germline, CDR1 is MGHRA and CDR2 is YSYEKL. Between the trimmed V and J ends, which lost 1 base and 5 bases, there was a span of 14 bases. This CDR3 spans 16 amino acids.

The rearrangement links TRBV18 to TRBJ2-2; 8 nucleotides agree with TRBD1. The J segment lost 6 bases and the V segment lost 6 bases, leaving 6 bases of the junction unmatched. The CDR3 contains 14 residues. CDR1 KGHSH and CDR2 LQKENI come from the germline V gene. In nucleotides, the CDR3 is TGTGCCAGCTCCCAGAAACAGGGGGCCGGGGAGCTGTTTTTT. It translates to CASSQKQGAGELFF.

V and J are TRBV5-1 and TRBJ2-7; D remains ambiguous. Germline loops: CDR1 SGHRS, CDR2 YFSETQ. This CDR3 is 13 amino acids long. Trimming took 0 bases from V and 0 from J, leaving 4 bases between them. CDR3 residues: CASSLDGSYEQYF. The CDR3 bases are TGCGCCAGCAGCTTGGACGGCTCCTACGAGCAGTACTTC.

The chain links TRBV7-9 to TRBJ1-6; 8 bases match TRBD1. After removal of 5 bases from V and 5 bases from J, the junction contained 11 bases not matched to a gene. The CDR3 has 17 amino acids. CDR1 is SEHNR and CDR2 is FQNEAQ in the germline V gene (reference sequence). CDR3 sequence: CASSPRTGWRDNSPLHF. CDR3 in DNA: TGTGCCAGCAGCCCTCGGACAGGGTGGCGCGATAATTCACCCCTCCACTTT.

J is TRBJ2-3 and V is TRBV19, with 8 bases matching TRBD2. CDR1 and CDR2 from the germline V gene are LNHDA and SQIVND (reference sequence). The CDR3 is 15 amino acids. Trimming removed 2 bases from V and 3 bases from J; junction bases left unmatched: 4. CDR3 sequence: CASSIIAGRTDTQYF. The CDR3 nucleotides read TGTGCCAGTAGTATAATAGCGGGGCGTACAGATACGCAGTATTTT.

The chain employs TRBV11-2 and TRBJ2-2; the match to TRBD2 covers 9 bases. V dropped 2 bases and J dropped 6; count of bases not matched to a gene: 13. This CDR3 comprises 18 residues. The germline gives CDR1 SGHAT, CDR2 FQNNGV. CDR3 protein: CASSLRSTAGGLAGELFF. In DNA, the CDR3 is TGTGCCAGCAGCTTAAGGTCTACGGCGGGGGGGCTGGCCGGGGAGCTGTTTTTT.